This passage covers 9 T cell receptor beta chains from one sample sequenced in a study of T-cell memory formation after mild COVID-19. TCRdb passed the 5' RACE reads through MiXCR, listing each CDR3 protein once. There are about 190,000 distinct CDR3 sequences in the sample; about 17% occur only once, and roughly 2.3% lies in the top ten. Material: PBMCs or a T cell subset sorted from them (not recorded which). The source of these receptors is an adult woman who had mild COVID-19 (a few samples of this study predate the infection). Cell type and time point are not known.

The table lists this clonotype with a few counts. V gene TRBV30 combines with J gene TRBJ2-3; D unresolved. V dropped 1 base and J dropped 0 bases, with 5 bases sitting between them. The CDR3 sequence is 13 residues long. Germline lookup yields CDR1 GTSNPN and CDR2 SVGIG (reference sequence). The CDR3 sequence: CAWSGGSTDTQYF. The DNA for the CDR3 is TGTGCCTGGAGTGGAGGTAGCACAGATACGCAGTATTTT.

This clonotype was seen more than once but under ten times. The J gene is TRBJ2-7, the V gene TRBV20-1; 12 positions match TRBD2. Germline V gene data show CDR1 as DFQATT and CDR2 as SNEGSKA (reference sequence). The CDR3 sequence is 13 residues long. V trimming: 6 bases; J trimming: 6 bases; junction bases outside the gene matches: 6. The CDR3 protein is CSATLAGGREQYF. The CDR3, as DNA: TGCAGTGCGACACTAGCGGGAGGACGCGAGCAGTACTTC.

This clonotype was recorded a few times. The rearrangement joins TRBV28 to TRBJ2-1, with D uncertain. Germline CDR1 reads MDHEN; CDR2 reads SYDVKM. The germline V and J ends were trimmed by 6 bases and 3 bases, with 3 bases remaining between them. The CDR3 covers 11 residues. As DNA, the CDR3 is TGTGCCAGCAGGCTCTACAATGAGCAGTTCTTC. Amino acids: CASRLYNEQFF.

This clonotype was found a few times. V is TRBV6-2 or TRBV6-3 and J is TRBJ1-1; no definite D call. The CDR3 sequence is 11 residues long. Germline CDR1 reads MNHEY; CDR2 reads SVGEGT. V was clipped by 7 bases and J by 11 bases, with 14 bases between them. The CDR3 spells CASNDGVAAFF. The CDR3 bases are TGTGCCAGCAATGACGGGGTAGCGGCTTTCTTT.

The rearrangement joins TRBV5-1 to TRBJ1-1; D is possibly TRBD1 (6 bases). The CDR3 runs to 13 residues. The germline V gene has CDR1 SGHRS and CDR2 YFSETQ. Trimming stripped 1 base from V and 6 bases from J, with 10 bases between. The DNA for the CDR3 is TGCGCCAGCAGCTTGCGAGGGGGTGCTGAAGCTTTCTTT. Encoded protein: CASSLRGGAEAFF.

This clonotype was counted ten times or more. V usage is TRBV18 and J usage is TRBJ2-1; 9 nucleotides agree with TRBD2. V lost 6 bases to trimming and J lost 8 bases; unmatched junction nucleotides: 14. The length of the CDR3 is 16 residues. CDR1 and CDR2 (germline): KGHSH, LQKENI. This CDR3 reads CASSRRDSGSFYEQFF. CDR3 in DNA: TGTGCCAGCTCCCGTCGTGATAGCGGGAGTTTCTATGAGCAGTTCTTC.

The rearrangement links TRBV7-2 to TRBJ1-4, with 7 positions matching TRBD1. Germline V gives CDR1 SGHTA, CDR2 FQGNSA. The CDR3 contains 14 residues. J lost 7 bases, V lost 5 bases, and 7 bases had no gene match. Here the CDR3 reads CASSPRDRSEKLFF. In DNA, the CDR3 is TGTGCCAGCAGCCCAAGGGACAGAAGTGAAAAACTGTTTTTT.

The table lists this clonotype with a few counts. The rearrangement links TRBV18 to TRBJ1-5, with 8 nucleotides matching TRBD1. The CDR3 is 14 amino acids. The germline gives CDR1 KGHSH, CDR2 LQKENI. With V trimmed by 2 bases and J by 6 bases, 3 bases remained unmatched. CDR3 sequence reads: CASSPETGAQPQHF. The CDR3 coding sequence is TGTGCCAGCTCACCAGAGACAGGGGCTCAGCCCCAGCATTTT.

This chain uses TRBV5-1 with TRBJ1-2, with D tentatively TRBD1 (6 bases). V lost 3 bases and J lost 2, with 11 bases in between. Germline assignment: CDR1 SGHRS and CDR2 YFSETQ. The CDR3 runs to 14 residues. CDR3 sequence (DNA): TGCGCCAGCAGCTGGCCGACAGGAAACTATGGCTACACCTTC. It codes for CASSWPTGNYGYTF.